The present entry profiles one T cell receptor (beta chain) with its context. Its antigen is not identified. CD8 cells regarded as naive lacked CD45RO, were positively chosen for CCR7, and omitted terminally differentiated effector memory CD45RA+ cells. The germline V gene encodes CDR1 SGHAT and CDR2 FQNNGV. The CDR3 has 14 amino acids. V was clipped by 5 bases and J by 8 bases; unmatched bases: 7. These data are taken from a study of shared clonotypes between healthy human individuals. Findings and caveats of the study: Four donors held approximately 5% of naive CD4 clonotypes in common. Generation probabilities were higher for clonotypes shared across all four sorted-subset donors than for unshared ones.

Assay used: immunoSEQ multiplex PCR; TCRdb lists only in-frame clones, some missing. Among about 2 million clones listed, approximately 95% were seen once. Specimen: naive CD8+ T cells sorted from blood. The chain links TRBV11-2 to TRBJ1-4, with 8 bases identical to TRBD1. The receptor's source is a man between 18 and 29 years old in good health. The CDR3 sequence: CASSPTGVWEKLFF. CDR3 in DNA: TGTGCCAGCAGCCCGACAGGGGTATGGGAAAAACTGTTTTTT. Filled out from reference TRBV11-2 and TRBJ1-4, the complete variable domain reads EAGVAQSPRYKIIEKRQSVAFWCNPISGHATLYWYQQILGQGPKLLIQFQNNGVVDDSQLPKDRFSAERLKGVDSTLKIQPAKLEDSAVYLCASSPTGVWEKLFFGSGTQLSVL.